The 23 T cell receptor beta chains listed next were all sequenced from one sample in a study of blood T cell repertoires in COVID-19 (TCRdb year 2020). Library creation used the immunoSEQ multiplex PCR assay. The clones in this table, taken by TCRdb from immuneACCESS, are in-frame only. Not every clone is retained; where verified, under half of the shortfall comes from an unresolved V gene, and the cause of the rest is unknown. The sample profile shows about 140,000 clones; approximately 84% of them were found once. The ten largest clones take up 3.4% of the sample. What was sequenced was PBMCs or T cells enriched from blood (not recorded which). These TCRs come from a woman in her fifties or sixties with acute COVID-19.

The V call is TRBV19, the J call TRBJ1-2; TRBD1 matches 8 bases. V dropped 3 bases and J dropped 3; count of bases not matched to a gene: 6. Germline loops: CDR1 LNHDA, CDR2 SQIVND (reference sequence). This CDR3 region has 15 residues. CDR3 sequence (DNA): TGTGCCAGTAGTATTAATCAGGGGGCGGACTATGGCTACACCTTC. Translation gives CASSINQGADYGYTF.

The CDR3 DNA reads as TGTGCCAGCAGCGTTAAGGACAGGGGCCTCGCGAGCACTGAAGCTTTCTTT. This gives the protein CASSVKDRGLASTEAFF. V gene TRBV9 combines with J gene TRBJ1-1; 9 bases map to TRBD1. This CDR3 comprises 17 residues. V lost 2 bases to trimming and J lost 4 bases; unmatched junction nucleotides: 12. CDR1 is SGDLS, CDR2 YYNGEE, per germline.

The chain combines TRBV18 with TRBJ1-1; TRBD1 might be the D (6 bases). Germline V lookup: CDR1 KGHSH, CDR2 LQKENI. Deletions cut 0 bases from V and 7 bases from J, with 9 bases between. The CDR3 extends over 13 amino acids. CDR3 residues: CASSPPGANEAFF. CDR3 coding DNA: TGTGCCAGCTCACCACCGGGGGCCAATGAAGCTTTCTTT.

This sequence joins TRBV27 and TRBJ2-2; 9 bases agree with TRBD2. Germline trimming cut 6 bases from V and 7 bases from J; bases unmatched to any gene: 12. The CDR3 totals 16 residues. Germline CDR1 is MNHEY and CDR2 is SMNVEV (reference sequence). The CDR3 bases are TGTGCCAGCAGCCGATGGGGGACTAGCAGCGGCGGGGAGCTGTTTTTT. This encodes CASSRWGTSSGGELFF.

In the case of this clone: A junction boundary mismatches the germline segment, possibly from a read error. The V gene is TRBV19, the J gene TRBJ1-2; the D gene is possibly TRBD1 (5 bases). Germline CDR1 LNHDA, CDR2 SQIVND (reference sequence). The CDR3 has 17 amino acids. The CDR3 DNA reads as TGTGCCACCCTCCCCGGGAGTCCGATAGGGGAGACCTATCGCTACACCTTC. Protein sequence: CATLPGSPIGETYRYTF.

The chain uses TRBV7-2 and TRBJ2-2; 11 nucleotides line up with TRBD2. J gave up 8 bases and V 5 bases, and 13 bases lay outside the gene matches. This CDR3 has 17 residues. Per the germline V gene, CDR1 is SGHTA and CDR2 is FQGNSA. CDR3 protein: CASSARTSGPGRGELFF. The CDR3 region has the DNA TGTGCCAGCAGCGCCAGGACTAGCGGGCCTGGTAGGGGGGAGCTGTTTTTT.

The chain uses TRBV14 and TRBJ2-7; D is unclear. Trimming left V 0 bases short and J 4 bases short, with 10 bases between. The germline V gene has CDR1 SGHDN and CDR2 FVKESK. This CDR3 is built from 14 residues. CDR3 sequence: CASSQDLPGYEQYF. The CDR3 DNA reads TGTGCCAGCAGCCAAGACCTCCCCGGTTACGAGCAGTACTTC.

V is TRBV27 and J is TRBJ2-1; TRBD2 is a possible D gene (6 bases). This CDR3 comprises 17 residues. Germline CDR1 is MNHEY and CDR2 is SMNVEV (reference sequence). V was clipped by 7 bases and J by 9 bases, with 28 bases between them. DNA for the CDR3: TGTGCCAGCACAACTACCGAAGGGACTTTGACTGGTGGTGAGCAGTTCTTC. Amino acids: CASTTTEGTLTGGEQFF.

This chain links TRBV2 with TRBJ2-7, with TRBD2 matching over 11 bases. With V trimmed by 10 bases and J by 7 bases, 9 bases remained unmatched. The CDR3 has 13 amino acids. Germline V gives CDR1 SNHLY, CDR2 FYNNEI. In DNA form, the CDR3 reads TGTGCCACCACACTAGCGGGAGTGAGTGAGCAGTACTTC. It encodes CATTLAGVSEQYF.

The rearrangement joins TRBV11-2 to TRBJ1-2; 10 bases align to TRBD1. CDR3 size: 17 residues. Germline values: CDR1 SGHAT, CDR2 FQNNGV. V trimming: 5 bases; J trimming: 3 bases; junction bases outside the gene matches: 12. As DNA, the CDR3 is TGTGCCAGCAGCAATATAGCCCGACAGGGGGCAGACTATGGCTACACCTTC. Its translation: CASSNIARQGADYGYTF.

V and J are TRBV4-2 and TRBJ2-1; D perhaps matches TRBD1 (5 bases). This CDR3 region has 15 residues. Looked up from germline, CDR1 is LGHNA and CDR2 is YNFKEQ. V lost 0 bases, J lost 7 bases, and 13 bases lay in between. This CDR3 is CASSQDWQGLNEQFF. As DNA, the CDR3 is TGTGCCAGCAGCCAAGACTGGCAGGGCCTAAATGAGCAGTTCTTC.

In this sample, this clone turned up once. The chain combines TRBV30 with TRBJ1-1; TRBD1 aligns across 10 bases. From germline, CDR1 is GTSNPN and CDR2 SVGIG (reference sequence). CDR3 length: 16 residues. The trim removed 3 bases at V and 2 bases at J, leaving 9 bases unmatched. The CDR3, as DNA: TGTGCCTGGAGACAGGGACAGGGGAGGATCAACACTGAAGCTTTCTTT. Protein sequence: CAWRQGQGRINTEAFF. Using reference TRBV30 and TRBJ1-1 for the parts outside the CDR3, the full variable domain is SQTIHQWPATLVQPVGSPLSLECTVEGTSNPNLYWYRQAAGRGLQLLFYSVGIGQISSEVPQNLSASRPQDRQFILSSKKLLLSDSGFYLCAWRQGQGRINTEAFFGQGTRLTVV.

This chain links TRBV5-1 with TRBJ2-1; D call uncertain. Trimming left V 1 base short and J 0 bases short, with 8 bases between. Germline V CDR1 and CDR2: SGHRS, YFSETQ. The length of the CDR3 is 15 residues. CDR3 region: CASSLSSYSYNEQFF. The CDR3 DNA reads TGCGCCAGCAGCTTGAGCTCTTACTCCTACAATGAGCAGTTCTTC.

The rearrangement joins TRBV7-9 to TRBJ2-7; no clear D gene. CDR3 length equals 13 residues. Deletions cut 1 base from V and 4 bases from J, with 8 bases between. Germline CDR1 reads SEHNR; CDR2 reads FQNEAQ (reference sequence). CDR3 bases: TGTGCCAGCAGCTTAGGATCCGGTTACGAGCAGTACTTC. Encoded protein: CASSLGSGYEQYF. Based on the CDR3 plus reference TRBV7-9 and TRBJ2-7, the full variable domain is DTGVSQNPRHKITKRGQNVTFRCDPISEHNRLYWYRQTLGQGPEFLTYFQNEAQLEKSRLLSDRFSAERPKGSFSTLEIQRTEQGDSAMYLCASSLGSGYEQYFGPGTRLTVT.

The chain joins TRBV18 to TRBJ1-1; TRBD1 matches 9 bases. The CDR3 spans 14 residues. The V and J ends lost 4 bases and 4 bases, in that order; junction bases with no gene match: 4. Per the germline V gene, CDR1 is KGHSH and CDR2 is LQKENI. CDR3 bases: TGTGCCAGCTCACGACAGGGGGAGGGCACTGAAGCTTTCTTT. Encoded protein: CASSRQGEGTEAFF.

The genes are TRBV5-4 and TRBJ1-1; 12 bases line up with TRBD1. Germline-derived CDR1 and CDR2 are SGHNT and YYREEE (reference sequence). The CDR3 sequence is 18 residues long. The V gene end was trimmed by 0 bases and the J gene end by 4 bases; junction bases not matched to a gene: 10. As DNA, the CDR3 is TGTGCCAGCAGCTTGGATCCCGGGACAGGGGGCAGAGGCACTGAAGCTTTCTTT. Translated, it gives CASSLDPGTGGRGTEAFF.

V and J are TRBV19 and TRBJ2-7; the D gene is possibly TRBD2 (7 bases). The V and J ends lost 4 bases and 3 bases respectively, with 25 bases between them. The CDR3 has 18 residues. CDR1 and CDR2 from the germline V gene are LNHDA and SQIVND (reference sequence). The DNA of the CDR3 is TGTGCCAGTAGTAGAGCGAGGGGGGAGGGCCTATCCGTCTACGAGCAGTACTTC. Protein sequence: CASSRARGEGLSVYEQYF.

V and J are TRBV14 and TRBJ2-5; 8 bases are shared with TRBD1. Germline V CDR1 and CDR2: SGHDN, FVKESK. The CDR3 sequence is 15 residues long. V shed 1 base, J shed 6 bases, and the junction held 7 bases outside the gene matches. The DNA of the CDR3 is TGTGCCAGCAGCCAAGTGGCAGGGGGCTCGAAGACCCAGTACTTC. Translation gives CASSQVAGGSKTQYF.

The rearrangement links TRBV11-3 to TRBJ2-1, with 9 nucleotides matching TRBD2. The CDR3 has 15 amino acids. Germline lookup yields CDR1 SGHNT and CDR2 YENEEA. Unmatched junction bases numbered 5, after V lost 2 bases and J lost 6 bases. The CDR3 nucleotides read TGTGCCAGCAGCTTATCTGCGGGAGGGCGCAATGAGCAGTTCTTC. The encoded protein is CASSLSAGGRNEQFF.

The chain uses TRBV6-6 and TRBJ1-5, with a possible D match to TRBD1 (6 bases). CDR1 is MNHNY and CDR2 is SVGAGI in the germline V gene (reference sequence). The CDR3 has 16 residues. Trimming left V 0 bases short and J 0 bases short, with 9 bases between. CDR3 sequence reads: CASSYSRGHSNQPQHF. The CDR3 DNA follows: TGTGCCAGCAGTTACTCTCGGGGACATAGCAATCAGCCCCAGCATTTT.

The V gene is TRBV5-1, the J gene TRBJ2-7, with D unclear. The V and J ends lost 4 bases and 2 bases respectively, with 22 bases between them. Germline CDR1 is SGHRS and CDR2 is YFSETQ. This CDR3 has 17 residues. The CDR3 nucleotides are TGCGCCAGCAGCGCAAATGCCGCTAGTAATCCCCCCTACGAGCAGTACTTC. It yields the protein CASSANAASNPPYEQYF.

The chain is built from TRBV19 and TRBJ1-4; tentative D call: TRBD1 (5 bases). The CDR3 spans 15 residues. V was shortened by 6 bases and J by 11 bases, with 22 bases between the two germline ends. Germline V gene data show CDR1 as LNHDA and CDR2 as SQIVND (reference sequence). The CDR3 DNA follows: TGTGCCAGTAGGTCAGGGTTGGGATCACGGTATAAACTGTTTTTT. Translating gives CASRSGLGSRYKLFF.

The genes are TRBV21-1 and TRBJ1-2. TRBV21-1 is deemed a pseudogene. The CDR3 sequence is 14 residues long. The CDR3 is CASSPPEANYGYTF. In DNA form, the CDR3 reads TGTGCCAGCAGCCCCCCCGAGGCTAACTATGGCTACACCTTC.